This T cell receptor beta chain was obtained from a study of cytomegalovirus exposure and HLA in healthy donors (dated by TCRdb to the late 2010s). In the study overall: An earlier analysis of fewer than 750 of the donors reported around 280 Gb of sequence data and around 110 million unique TCR beta sequences obtained from around 170 million T cells. An early release that covered 500 to 800 HLA-typed donors contained approximately 300 gigabases of sequencing data and 80 million or so unique TCR sequences. Of the 350 to 450 genotyped donors, roughly 85% fell in the genetic ancestry cluster associated with self-reported Caucasian donors. The study aimed to test whether signatures of past pathogen exposure could be identified by cataloging public T cell receptors. The study used immunosequencing to profile the T cell repertoires of several hundred subjects and linked those repertoires to cytomegalovirus serostatus. A separate validation cohort of 90 to 150 different subjects was used in addition to the approximately 610-subject first cohort. To predict cytomegalovirus infection status, the study combined high-throughput TCR immunosequencing, statistical association of individual TCRs with disease status, and machine learning. In a later analysis, previously published TCR beta repertoires from 500 to 750 donors were re-analyzed and high-resolution HLA genotyping was added so that TCR occurrence patterns could be studied. Rather than drawing on any new phenotypic data, the later analysis identified candidate immune exposures from TCR beta sequences and the way those sequences occurred across donors. An earlier analysis of 587 of the donors applied high-throughput TCR beta sequencing to assess whether each TCR beta V gene segment acted as functional or pseudogenic. Donor age, sex, ethnicity and CMV serostatus were collected together with the repertoire data. A later genetic analysis took genome-wide SNP genotypes for about three fifths of the 666 donors and used that subset as a discovery cohort. Every discovery cohort repertoire had been produced on one sequencing platform. HLA typing covered class I and class II loci at four-digit resolution. Typing coverage varied by locus: roughly 629-640 donors for A, B, C, DRB1 and DQB1; some 520 for DQA1; about 570 for DPA1; roughly 450 for DPB1. About five DR-DQ haplotypes were treated as single units for association and clustering because of strong linkage in the cohort. Across approximately 400 genotyped donors of the cohort, an average of roughly 200,000 unique TCR beta nucleotide sequences per donor were sequenced, and 15% to 20% of those sequences were non-productive. General study outcomes and caveats: Because counts were too low, roughly 16 rarely observed V segments, including chromosome 9 orphons, were left out of the earlier analysis of some 600 of the donors. Most CMV-associated TCR beta chains appeared to be HLA-restricted in a later analysis, and the HLA associations seemed to be driven largely by CMV exposure. The presence/absence analyses assumed that sequencing depth was roughly uniform across donors, and that assumption may not be true. It was suggested by the authors that the approach could potentially be generalized to other disease states and immunological phenotypes. Because HLA typing was unavailable for some donors at each locus, only the typed subset was used in association tests. Immune exposure information for the cohort was limited to CMV serostatus. A later genetic analysis associated a missense DCLRE1C variant with V-gene and J-gene trimming of TCR beta chains, and an independent cohort replicated the association. At a false discovery rate of 0.05, a later analysis linked 16,000 or so TCR beta sequences to specific HLA alleles. In an earlier analysis of about 540 of the donors, most TCR beta V segments were observed in productive rearrangements about 87% or about 30% of the time, broadly matching IMGT annotations. Most TCR sequences were observed very rarely across donors, whereas some public TCRs were present in many individuals. Only TCR beta chains were sequenced in this cohort, and the absence of alpha or paired-chain data limited detectable features. Several of the top co-occurrence clusters appeared to be linked to parvovirus B19, influenza, CMV and Epstein-Barr virus, according to a later analysis. In vitro tests confirmed that three of the cytomegalovirus-associated TCR beta chains recognize cytomegalovirus antigens. The study listed approximately 160 TCR beta chains as associated with cytomegalovirus. In a later analysis, HLA-associated TCR beta chains showed more clonal expansion and lower generation probabilities than non-associated chains that were equally common. A further reported finding was that TCR beta sequences accurately predicted the HLA-A and HLA-B alleles for most subjects in the first cohort. A cluster of highly shared sequence variants was judged likely to be a technical artifact of the sequencing pipeline. Linkage disequilibrium might explain the correlated functional status among segregating V segments, but an unknown experimental factor could not be excluded. Assigning TCR associations to individual alleles was difficult when HLA alleles, especially DR and DQ, strongly co-occurred. Some IMGT-functional V segments, including TRBV6-2 and TRBV6-3, could not be distinguished by the 87-base-pair reads and were therefore excluded. In a later analysis, TCR association rates were found to vary across HLA loci, with the most associated TCRs seen for DRB1 alleles and the fewest for HLA-C alleles. In a later genetic analysis, fewer N-insertions in productive TCRs were reported among donors in an Asian-associated ancestry cluster than the roughly 700-donor mean. Cytomegalovirus status was reported to be diagnosed by the classifier with high specificity and sensitivity in both the original and validation cohorts.

The CDR3 covers 15 residues, taking in both the cysteine and the phenylalanine. The CDR3 DNA has 45 bases and is translated from base 1. As encoded in the germline V gene, CDR1 is MRHNA while CDR2 is SNTAGT. V ends up 3 bases short and J 6 bases short, with an unmatched junction base count of 6. In total, 630 or so healthy bone marrow donors made up the cohort. Cohort members were all nominally healthy when sampled, although unrecorded immune exposures were likely present. The donor tested CMV seropositive, placing the donor among the 289 seropositive members of the cohort. A peripheral blood sample was collected from each donor, and TCR beta sequencing was performed on peripheral blood mononuclear cells. The Qiagen DNeasy Blood Extraction Kit was used to extract genomic DNA from the blood cell samples. Remarks on this clone: Its antigen specificity is not known. There are no base qualities to consult, and no much larger clone falls within one base.

Receptor libraries were prepared by the immunoSEQ multiplex PCR assay. For the multiplex PCR, a mixture combining 60 forward primers for TCR Vbeta segments and 13 reverse primers for TCR Jbeta segments was used. Amplification of the CDR3 region of rearranged TCR beta genes was performed with a multiplex PCR assay on genomic DNA. The amplified TCR beta libraries were sequenced on the Illumina HiSeq System as 87-base-pair reads. Turning to the authors' computational methods: Across the 700 or so repertoires, a later analysis counted roughly 77 million unique TCR beta chains, 9.5 million to 13 million of which were shared by at least two donors. Raw reads were error-corrected and collapsed into unique sequences with a nearest-neighbor algorithm that merged closely related sequences to remove PCR and sequencing errors. To assign V, D and J gene segments, CDR3 sequences were aligned to IMGT reference sequences. For a sequence to be retained, a match of at least six nucleotides to both a V gene segment and a J gene segment was required. A rearrangement counted as productive if the CDR3 had no stop codons and remained in frame with V and J, and every other rearrangement counted as non-productive. CDR3 was defined by IMGT convention, running from the second conserved V-encoded cysteine to the conserved J-encoded phenylalanine. The earlier analysis of about 610 of the donors excluded sequences that lacked an unambiguous match to a single V gene segment. In an earlier analysis of roughly 600 of the donors, a V segment was called functional when productive rearrangements were above 56.7%, and segregating when the standard deviation between donors exceeded 5%. A statistical classification framework was developed to diagnose cytomegalovirus status using the catalog of TCR beta chain sequences. In a later analysis, TCR nucleotide sequences were compared against IMGT/GENE-DB human TR gene sequences so that V and J genes could be assigned. A later analysis assigned CDR3 sequences and most-parsimonious VDJ recombination scenarios with the TCRdist pipeline. In a later analysis, each TCR beta chain was defined by its CDR3 amino acid sequence together with its V-gene family, and reads lacking a unique V-gene family were excluded. To address suspected cross-contamination and a sequencing artifact, a later analysis removed a few hundred highly shared, low-generation-probability nucleotide sequences. For each public chain, a later analysis derived a clonal expansion index from normalized ranks of inferred template counts within each repertoire. In a later analysis, generation probabilities were computed using a VDJ recombination model fitted to out-of-frame rearrangements, and the results were checked against IGoR. Hypergeometric tests were used in a later analysis to score TCR-TCR, TCR-HLA and TCR-CMV co-occurrence, with a repertoire-size bias correction applied to the TCR pairs. A later analysis estimated false discovery rates by permuting HLA or CMV assignments 20 times. In a later analysis, co-occurring TCRs were grouped with DBSCAN, and TCRdist sequence similarity was added when clustering was performed within HLA-allele-positive subsets. Repertoires with fewer than 30,000 or more than 120,000 public chains were left out of co-occurrence clustering, as were about five repertoires with anomalous nucleotide sharing. TCRdb mirrors the immuneACCESS table, restricted to in-frame sequences. Some clones are absent from its copies; in checked studies, under half trace to an unresolved V gene, and the reason for the others is unknown. That table gives V, J and clone size, and the DNA gave D and trimming. A total of 140,000 to 150,000 clones appear in this sample, over 60% of them only once. The ten most abundant clones make up roughly 3.1% of the sample.

Sequenced: PBMCs. The sequence came from a man in his forties or fifties in good health and CMV-seropositive. The rearrangement combines TRBV6-4 with TRBJ2-1, with 9 middle bases fitting TRBD1. The CDR3 is CASSEGQGGGNEQFF. The DNA sequence follows: TGTGCCAGCAGTGAGGGACAGGGCGGAGGCAATGAGCAGTTCTTC.